The clone carrying this T cell receptor beta chain was found once. Method: immunoSEQ multiplex PCR; TCRdb's copy keeps in-frame clones and lacks some. Of hundreds of thousands of clones listed, over 75% are singletons. Germline V lookup: CDR1 LGHNA, CDR2 YNFKEQ. The V end lost 0 bases, the J end lost 8 bases, and 16 bases lay between the germline ends. The CDR3 has 15 residues. These data originate in a study of blood T cell repertoires in COVID-19. Study summary: From the United States, Italy and Spain came samples of acute and convalescent COVID-19.

Participants, 18 to 89 years old, spanned some 23 US areas. The receptor comes from a man aged 35-49 years in a cohort exposed to, infected with or recovered from COVID-19 (not recorded which). This chain links TRBV4-2 with TRBJ1-2; D perhaps matches TRBD1 (5 bases). Material for sequencing was PBMCs or T cells enriched from blood (not recorded which). CDR3 coding DNA: TGTGCCAGCAGCCAAGATCAGGGATCACCCGTCGGCTACACCTTC. Residues: CASSQDQGSPVGYTF.